The next 8 T cell receptor beta chains were all read from a single sample in a study of CD8+ T cells in alopecia areata. Following RNA extraction, reverse transcription yielded cDNA that acted as the sequencing template. Using immunoSEQ multiplex PCR, the repertoire was profiled, and TCRdb retains in-frame clones only, with some absent. The table includes hundreds of thousands of clones, 30% to 40% detected once. The treatment is: oral pan-JAK inhibitor, 5-10 mg twice daily. Sequencing used CD4+ T cells sorted from blood, obtained at approximately week 30, from a patient treated with tofacitinib. These TCRs come from a human donor with alopecia areata.

This clone was counted between two and nine times. The chain combines TRBV6-5 with TRBJ2-5; 8 positions match TRBD1. This CDR3 is 15 amino acids long. Germline values: CDR1 MNHEY, CDR2 SVGAGI. The V segment lost 2 bases and the J segment 4 bases; nucleotides outside the gene matches: 6. The CDR3 loop reads CASSYTGQGGETQYF. CDR3 coding DNA: TGTGCCAGCAGTTACACAGGACAGGGAGGAGAGACCCAGTACTTC.

Notes on this clone: Other DNA sequences in this specimen translate into the identical CDR3. This rearrangement joins TRBV18 to TRBJ1-1; unclear D gene. Trimming left V 3 bases short and J 1 base short, with 6 bases between. Germline CDR1 KGHSH, CDR2 LQKENI. This CDR3 contains 13 residues. This CDR3 is CASSPQANTEAFF. Here the CDR3 DNA reads TGTGCCAGCTCACCTCAGGCGAACACTGAAGCTTTCTTT.

This chain connects TRBV30 to TRBJ2-1; D may be TRBD2 (6 bases). The CDR3 consists of 12 residues. The V end lost 4 bases, the J end lost 6 bases, and 10 bases lay between the germline ends. The V gene's germline CDR1 is GTSNPN and CDR2 SVGIG (reference sequence). The CDR3 DNA reads as TGTGCCTGGACCGACGGGGGCAATGAGCAGTTCTTC. Protein product: CAWTDGGNEQFF.

This clone has just a few counts. This chain joins TRBV6-5 and TRBJ2-6; D gene unclear. CDR3 length: 15 amino acids. With 8 bases removed from V and 0 bases from J, the gap between germline ends came to 11 bases. Per germline, CDR1 MNHEY and CDR2 SVGAGI. The chain's CDR3 is CASSTLPSGANVLTF. In nucleotides, the CDR3 is TGTGCCAGCTCCACCCTCCCCTCTGGGGCCAACGTCCTGACTTTC.

V usage is TRBV2 and J usage is TRBJ1-2; TRBD1 might be the D (5 bases). Germline V lookup: CDR1 SNHLY, CDR2 FYNNEI. Trimming pared 7 bases from V and 0 bases from J, leaving 15 bases between. The CDR3 sequence is 15 residues long. Here the CDR3 reads CASIRDRLTNYGYTF. CDR3 coding DNA: TGTGCCAGCATCCGAGACAGACTTACTAACTATGGCTACACCTTC.

This clone was seen only a few times. The rearrangement links TRBV2 to TRBJ1-4; D call uncertain. CDR1 and CDR2 from the germline V gene are SNHLY and FYNNEI. This CDR3 has 13 amino acids. Trimming left V 7 bases short and J 3 bases short, with 9 bases between. CDR3: CASNWAPNEKLFF. DNA for the CDR3: TGTGCCAGCAACTGGGCCCCTAATGAAAAACTGTTTTTT.

There are a few counts of this clone. The gene calls are TRBV19 and TRBJ2-3; maybe TRBD2 (6 bases). This CDR3 is 14 amino acids long. Germline V gives CDR1 LNHDA, CDR2 SQIVND (reference sequence). Trimming stripped 5 bases from V and 2 bases from J, with 11 bases between. The CDR3 bases are TGTGCCAGTAGTCGTCTAGCGCTCACAGATACGCAGTATTTT. Translation: CASSRLALTDTQYF.

This clone was counted only a few times. The chain uses TRBV2 and TRBJ1-6; a weak D match, TRBD1 (5 bases). This CDR3 has 14 residues. The V gene's germline CDR1 is SNHLY and CDR2 FYNNEI. Between the trimmed V and J ends, which lost 6 bases and 6 bases, there was a span of 12 bases. CDR3 coding DNA: TGTGCCAGCAGGACCGACAGTTTTAATTCACCCCTCCACTTT. It is translated as CASRTDSFNSPLHF.